A single sample is the source of the 30 T cell receptor beta chains below, sequenced in a study of T cells after yellow fever vaccination. MiXCR, run by TCRdb on the 5' RACE reads, gives a single entry per CDR3 protein. Of roughly 56,000 distinct CDR3 sequences in the sample, approximately 6% were seen once. The sequenced sample was PBMCs, either bulk or a sorted T-cell subset (CD4+, CD8+, memory, or dextramer-sorted; not recorded which), obtained on the day of the yellow fever booster vaccination. Source of these receptors: a man younger than 35 who received the YFV17D yellow fever vaccine.

This clonotype was seen many times. The chain couples TRBV6-6 to TRBJ1-1; D possibly corresponds to TRBD1 (5 bases). Trimming stripped 5 bases from V and 4 bases from J, with 20 bases between. The germline V gene encodes CDR1 MNHNY and CDR2 SVGAGI (reference sequence). CDR3 length: 16 residues. CDR3: CASSRHWEGPSTEAFF. CDR3 coding DNA: TGTGCCAGCAGTCGGCACTGGGAGGGGCCGAGCACTGAAGCTTTCTTT.

In its sample, this clonotype was seen a few times. V gene TRBV5-1 combines with J gene TRBJ2-1, with D uncertain. Trimming took 1 base from V and 6 from J, leaving 2 bases between them. There are 11 residues in the CDR3. Germline loops: CDR1 SGHRS, CDR2 YFSETQ. CDR3 protein: CASSLLNEQFF. Here the CDR3 DNA reads TGCGCCAGCAGCTTGCTCAATGAGCAGTTCTTC.

This clonotype was seen at least ten times. This chain connects TRBV20-1 to TRBJ2-3; D is undetermined. The CDR3 runs 13 residues. The germline V and J ends were trimmed by 6 bases and 2 bases, with 12 bases remaining between them. Germline CDR1 DFQATT, CDR2 SNEGSKA (reference sequence). The chain's CDR3 is CSASLLDTDTQYF. DNA of the CDR3: TGCAGTGCCTCACTTCTCGACACAGATACGCAGTATTTT.

This clonotype appeared many times. The J gene is TRBJ2-3, the V gene TRBV7-2; the match to TRBD2 covers 11 bases. The CDR3 covers 17 residues. Germline CDR1 is SGHTA and CDR2 is FQGNSA. V dropped 5 bases and J dropped 2; count of bases not matched to a gene: 9. CDR3 nucleotides: TGTGCCAGCAGCCAGGGGCCTAGCGGGGGGCTCACAGATACGCAGTATTTT. Its protein product is CASSQGPSGGLTDTQYF.

This clonotype was counted ten times or more. The chain couples TRBV5-1 to TRBJ2-5; D gene ambiguous. The V gene's germline CDR1 is SGHRS and CDR2 YFSETQ. Trimming removed 0 bases at V and 3 bases at J, with 9 bases between. The CDR3 loop spans 14 amino acids. CDR3 loop: CASSLGPGEETQYF. The CDR3 DNA reads as TGCGCCAGCAGCTTGGGACCCGGCGAAGAGACCCAGTACTTC.

The chain joins TRBV28 to TRBJ1-1; D is undetermined. V lost 3 bases and J lost 3, with 17 bases in between. CDR1 is MDHEN, CDR2 SYDVKM, per germline. This CDR3 contains 16 residues. The CDR3 DNA reads TGTGCCAGCAGTTTCATGGGTCGGCCTGCCCACACTGAAGCTTTCTTT. It codes for CASSFMGRPAHTEAFF.

J is TRBJ2-7 and V is TRBV28, with TRBD1 matching over 9 bases. This CDR3 region has 14 residues. Per germline, CDR1 MDHEN and CDR2 SYDVKM. Trimming at V came to 6 bases and at J to 2 bases, leaving 5 bases not matched to a gene. DNA for the CDR3: TGTGCCAGCAGACGACAGGGGGTCCCCTACGAGCAGTACTTC. This codes for CASRRQGVPYEQYF. Based on the CDR3 plus reference TRBV28 and TRBJ2-7, the full variable domain is DVKVTQSSRYLVKRTGEKVFLECVQDMDHENMFWYRQDPGLGLRLIYFSYDVKMKEKGDIPEGYSVSREKKERFSLILESASTNQTSMYLCASRRQGVPYEQYFGPGTRLTVT.

This clonotype was counted ten times or more. The chain recombines TRBV12-3 or TRBV12-4 with TRBJ1-1, with D uncertain. The CDR3 spans 14 residues. V dropped 1 base and J dropped 5 bases, with 11 bases sitting between them. The CDR3, as DNA: TGTGCCAGCAGTTTAGATGCGGGAGGGACTGAAGCTTTCTTT. As protein: CASSLDAGGTEAFF.

This clonotype was recorded at least ten times. CDR3 sequence (DNA): TGTGCCAGTAGTGGCGCCGTTAGCTCCTACGAGCAGTACTTC. Translated: CASSGAVSSYEQYF. The V and J genes are TRBV19 and TRBJ2-7; D not certain. V lost 5 bases to trimming and J lost 0 bases, with 11 bases between them. Germline CDR1 and CDR2: LNHDA and SQIVND (reference sequence). CDR3 length equals 14 residues.

In this sample, this clonotype turned up a few times. The chain is built from TRBV9 and TRBJ2-2; tentatively, D is TRBD1 (6 bases). The CDR3 length is 14 residues. Germline CDR1 is SGDLS and CDR2 is YYNGEE. Trimming took 3 bases from V and 1 from J, leaving 7 bases between them. CDR3 sequence: CASSETGNTGELFF. CDR3 nucleotides: TGTGCCAGCAGCGAGACAGGGAACACCGGGGAGCTGTTTTTT.

In its sample, this clonotype was seen many times. The chain links TRBV2 to TRBJ2-7; 11 nucleotides match TRBD2. The V segment lost 6 bases and the J segment 4 bases; nucleotides outside the gene matches: 5. CDR1 SNHLY and CDR2 FYNNEI come from the germline V gene. The CDR3 consists of 14 residues. The CDR3 region has the DNA TGTGCCAGCAGGGCGACTAGCGGGGCTTACGAGCAGTACTTC. This translates into CASRATSGAYEQYF.

This clonotype was picked up a small number of times. The chain recombines TRBV7-2 with TRBJ1-6, with D maybe TRBD1 (5 bases). CDR1 and CDR2 (germline): SGHTA, FQGNSA. The V gene lost 4 bases and the J gene lost 4 bases, with 14 bases spanning the gap. The CDR3 extends over 16 amino acids. The CDR3 here is CASSSPSGVYNSPLHF. The CDR3, as DNA: TGTGCCAGCAGCTCACCTTCGGGGGTTTATAATTCACCCCTCCACTTT.

Many counts were recorded for this clonotype. The chain couples TRBV9 to TRBJ2-5, with a tentative D call TRBD1 (6 bases). The ends were cut back, 0 bases at V and 2 bases at J, with 11 bases in the middle. The CDR3 runs to 15 residues. Germline lookup yields CDR1 SGDLS and CDR2 YYNGEE. CDR3 sequence (DNA): TGTGCCAGCAGCGTAGCTGGGACAAATCAAGAGACCCAGTACTTC. This encodes CASSVAGTNQETQYF.

The chain combines TRBV5-1 with TRBJ2-7; a possible D gene is TRBD2 (6 bases). The germline V and J ends were trimmed by 4 bases and 3 bases, with 17 bases remaining between them. Per the germline V gene, CDR1 is SGHRS and CDR2 is YFSETQ. The CDR3 covers 15 residues. The CDR3, as DNA: TGCGCCAGCAGCCGGGGATTGGGAGCGGGCTACGAGCAGTACTTC. This translates into CASSRGLGAGYEQYF.

This clonotype was found a few times. The chain links TRBV7-6 to TRBJ2-7; 11 nucleotides align to TRBD2. The CDR3 consists of 15 residues. The trim removed 5 bases at V and 1 base at J, leaving 4 bases unmatched. Per the germline V gene, CDR1 is SGHVS and CDR2 is FNYEAQ. The CDR3 nucleotides read TGTGCCAGCAGCCTCACTAGCGGGGGTTCCTACGAGCAGTACGTC. Its translation: CASSLTSGGSYEQYV.

The V and J genes are TRBV12-3 or TRBV12-4 and TRBJ1-1, with a possible D match to TRBD1 (5 bases). V was pared by 2 bases and J by 12 bases, with 10 bases between. The CDR3 consists of 11 residues. The CDR3 DNA is TGTGCCAGCAGTTTACCGGGGCCAACTTTCTTT. Amino acids: CASSLPGPTFF.

This clonotype turned up a few times. The chain employs TRBV12-3 or TRBV12-4 and TRBJ1-1, with D possibly being TRBD1 (5 bases). The V end lost 3 bases, the J end lost 4 bases, and 9 bases lay between the germline ends. This CDR3 is 13 amino acids long. The CDR3 sequence: CASSLGRVTEAFF. CDR3 nucleotides: TGTGCCAGCAGTTTGGGCAGGGTCACTGAAGCTTTCTTT.

This clonotype was seen many times. The chain uses TRBV4-1 and TRBJ1-4; D not resolved. The germline CDR1 and CDR2 sequences are MGHRA and YSYEKL. Trimming removed 1 base from V and 8 bases from J, with 5 bases in between. The CDR3 extends over 12 amino acids. The CDR3: CASSQGYEKLFF. The CDR3 DNA sequence: TGCGCCAGCAGCCAAGGCTACGAAAAACTGTTTTTT.

This clonotype was counted between two and nine times. The chain is built from TRBV6-4 and TRBJ2-3; 12 positions match TRBD2. The ends lost 0 bases at V and 6 bases at J; junction bases unmatched: 7. CDR3 length equals 17 residues. The germline CDR1 and CDR2 sequences are MRHNA and SNTAGT. CDR3 region: CASSDSPLAGGRDTQYF. The CDR3 DNA is TGTGCCAGCAGTGACTCCCCGCTAGCGGGGGGGCGTGATACGCAGTATTTT.

The table lists this clonotype with many counts. The rearrangement uses TRBV12-3 or TRBV12-4 and TRBJ1-5; D gene uncertain. CDR3 length: 15 amino acids. Trimming stripped 5 bases from V and 5 bases from J, with 16 bases between. CDR3 in DNA: TGTGCCAGCAGTATGTCGAGGGCGCGGGATCAGCCCCAGCATTTT. As protein: CASSMSRARDQPQHF.

Ten or more counts support this clonotype. This chain links TRBV7-2 with TRBJ2-3; D remains unclear. Germline CDR1 and CDR2: SGHTA and FQGNSA. The ends were cut back, 0 bases at V and 2 bases at J, with 6 bases in the middle. The CDR3 is made up of 14 amino acids. The CDR3 DNA reads TGTGCCAGCAGCTTAGCGGAGATCACAGATACGCAGTATTTT. Its translation: CASSLAEITDTQYF. The full variable domain, completed using reference TRBV7-2 and TRBJ2-3, is GAGVSQSPSNKVTEKGKDVELRCDPISGHTALYWYRQSLGQGLEFLIYFQGNSAPDKSGLPSDRFSAERTGGSVSTLTIQRTQQEDSAVYLCASSLAEITDTQYFGPGTRLTVL.

V gene TRBV6-1 combines with J gene TRBJ1-5; D may be TRBD1 (5 bases). The V gene lost 3 bases and the J gene lost 2 bases, with 11 bases spanning the gap. The CDR3 contains 15 residues. CDR1 is MNHNS and CDR2 is SASEGT in the germline V gene. CDR3 nucleotide sequence: TGTGCCAGCAGTGAGGGGGGAGTCGGCAATCAGCCCCAGCATTTT. Translated, it gives CASSEGGVGNQPQHF.

This clonotype was found a few times. This rearrangement joins TRBV12-5 to TRBJ2-3, with 12 bases identical to TRBD1. The CDR3 runs 16 residues. Unmatched junction bases numbered 8, after V lost 5 bases and J lost 5 bases. The germline gives CDR1 LGHNT, CDR2 FRNRAP. CDR3 amino acids: CASGMGQGASGDTQYF. DNA of the CDR3: TGTGCTAGTGGTATGGGACAGGGGGCGTCCGGAGATACGCAGTATTTT.

The rearrangement links TRBV20-1 to TRBJ2-7; D is perhaps TRBD1 (5 bases). CDR3 length: 15 residues. Trimming removed 0 bases at V and 6 bases at J, with 18 bases between. Germline V gene sequence: CDR1 DFQATT, CDR2 SNEGSKA (reference sequence). CDR3 residues: CSARDSRVDPLEQYF. For the CDR3, the DNA is TGCAGTGCTAGAGATTCCAGGGTGGACCCCCTCGAGCAGTACTTC.

This chain joins TRBV10-3 and TRBJ2-1; D call uncertain. Germline CDR1 and CDR2: ENHRY and SYGVKD. V lost 4 bases, J lost 6 bases, and 7 bases lay in between. The CDR3 contains 12 residues. Written as DNA, the CDR3 is TGTGCCATCAGTGTGTCGGGCAATGAGCAGTTCTTC. Its protein is CAISVSGNEQFF.

This clonotype was detected many times. The chain combines TRBV4-3 with TRBJ2-7; D uncertain. The CDR3 sequence is 13 residues long. Germline lookup yields CDR1 LGHNA and CDR2 YSLEER. The V gene lost 3 bases and the J gene lost 4 bases, with 10 bases spanning the gap. CDR3: CASSHLERYEQYV. The CDR3 DNA follows: TGCGCCAGCAGCCACCTAGAGAGATACGAGCAGTACGTC.

This clonotype was recorded many times. J is TRBJ1-1 and V is TRBV4-3; no clear D gene. Trimming cost V 0 bases and J 4 bases, with 9 bases left between them. Germline CDR1 LGHNA, CDR2 YSLEER. CDR3 size: 14 residues. The CDR3 nucleotides are TGCGCCAGCAGCCAAGATTCTGGCAGCACTGAAGCTTTCTTT. It specifies CASSQDSGSTEAFF.

The rearrangement links TRBV18 to TRBJ2-5; 8 bases match TRBD2. This CDR3 spans 16 amino acids. V lost 6 bases, J lost 5 bases, and 14 bases stayed unmatched. CDR1 is KGHSH, CDR2 LQKENI, per germline. CDR3 coding DNA: TGTGCCAGCTCCCCCGTGGGAGTAGCGGGGCTGGAGACCCAGTACTTC. Its protein is CASSPVGVAGLETQYF.

In this sample, this clonotype turned up many times. The V and J genes are TRBV5-6 and TRBJ2-1; D is unresolved. V was cut by 4 bases and J by 12 bases, with 14 bases left in between. Germline assignment: CDR1 SGHDT and CDR2 YYEEEE. There are 12 residues in the CDR3. CDR3: CASSGDSSLQFF. The CDR3 nucleotides read TGTGCCAGCAGCGGAGACTCATCGTTGCAGTTCTTC.

This clonotype was observed a handful of times. The V call is TRBV5-1, the J call TRBJ2-5; 7 positions agree with TRBD1. The germline V gene encodes CDR1 SGHRS and CDR2 YFSETQ. The trim removed 4 bases at V and 4 bases at J, leaving 7 bases unmatched. This CDR3 is 14 amino acids long. As DNA, the CDR3 is TGCGCCAGCAGCATAGGGGACAGCAGAGAGACCCAGTACTTC. Residues: CASSIGDSRETQYF.